This T cell receptor beta chain was identified in a study of cytomegalovirus exposure and HLA in healthy donors. The overall study: Early released data comprised 80 million to 100 million unique TCRs from HLA-typed donors. General study findings and limits: Across all donors, roughly uniform sequencing depth was an assumption of the presence/absence analyses. For TCR beta chains, V- and J-gene trimming was later linked to a missense DCLRE1C variant. Reported performance of the classifier showed diagnosis of cytomegalovirus status with high specificity and sensitivity.

The PCR contained 60 Vbeta and 13 Jbeta primers. TCRdb's copy holds only in-frame clones and misses some; the assay was immunoSEQ multiplex PCR. The data contain about 110,000 clones, roughly 70% of them singletons. Comment on this clone: The target antigen is unknown.

The CDR3 runs 14 residues. V lost 1 base, J lost 4 bases, and 11 bases lay in between. The germline V gene has CDR1 SGHRS and CDR2 YFSETQ. This receptor was obtained from a middle-aged man in good health and CMV-seropositive. Sequenced sample: PBMCs. V and J are TRBV5-1 and TRBJ1-1, with D possibly TRBD1 on 6 matching bases. CDR3 DNA: TGCGCCAGCAGCTTGAGTACAGGGAGCACTGAAGCTTTCTTT. This translates into CASSLSTGSTEAFF.